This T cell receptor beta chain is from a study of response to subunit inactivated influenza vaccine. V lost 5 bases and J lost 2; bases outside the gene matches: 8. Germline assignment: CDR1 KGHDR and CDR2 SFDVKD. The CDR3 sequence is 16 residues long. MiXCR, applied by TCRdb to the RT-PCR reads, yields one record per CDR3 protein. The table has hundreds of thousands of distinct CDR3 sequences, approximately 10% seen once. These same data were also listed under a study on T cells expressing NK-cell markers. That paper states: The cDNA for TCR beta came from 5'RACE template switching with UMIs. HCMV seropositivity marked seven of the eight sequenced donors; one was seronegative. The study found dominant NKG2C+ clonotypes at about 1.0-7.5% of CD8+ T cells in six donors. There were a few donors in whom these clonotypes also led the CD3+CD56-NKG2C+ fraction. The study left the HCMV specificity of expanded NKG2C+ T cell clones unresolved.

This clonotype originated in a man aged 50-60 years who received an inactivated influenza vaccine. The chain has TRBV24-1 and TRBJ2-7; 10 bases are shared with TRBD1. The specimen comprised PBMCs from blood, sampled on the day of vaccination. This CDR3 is CATSGLTGTGAYEQYF. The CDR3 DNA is TGTGCCACCAGTGGGCTAACCGGGACAGGGGCCTACGAGCAGTACTTC.